This T cell receptor beta chain stems from a study of T cells in Graves' hyperthyroidism and ophthalmopathy. The study, taken as a whole, reports: Classification by a 13 V-J model distinguished ophthalmopathy from stable hyperthyroidism.

This clonotype has ten or more counts. As yet, its antigen is unknown. Aged 18 to 65, the patients had hyperthyroidism that was newly diagnosed and had lasted under 2 months. The PBMCs studied were ones that came from 8.5 to 10 ml fresh peripheral blood. TCR beta CDR3 regions were amplified from RNA transcripts. Primed by the HTBI set, a first-round RT-PCR was run on the TCR CDR3. TCRdb itself ran the multiplex PCR reads through MiXCR, one entry per CDR3 protein. The sample shows fewer than 400,000 distinct CDR3 sequences, over 15% of them seen only once. CDR3 size: 13 residues. Germline CDR1 reads LGHDT; CDR2 reads YNNKEL (reference sequence). V was clipped by 4 bases and J by 4 bases, with 8 bases between them.

The sample was blood. This TCR was recovered from a man between 25 and 39 years old with Graves' hyperthyroidism. This chain joins TRBV3-1 and TRBJ2-1; D remains ambiguous. For the CDR3, the DNA is TGTGCCAGCAGCCCTCGCCGTTACAATGAGCAGTTCTTC. Translated, it gives CASSPRRYNEQFF.